What follows are 5 T cell receptor beta chains derived from one specimen sequenced in a study of blood T cells in healthy people across ages. A sample-barcoded 5' primer and a J-beta primer mix were used in a second PCR of roughly 7 to 11 cycles. TCRdb recomputed calls from the 5' RACE reads with MiXCR, one row per CDR3 protein. Of about 830,000 distinct CDR3 sequences in the sample, 55% to 75% are singletons; the top ten hold around 22%. The sequencing input was blood. These TCRs come from a man aged 25-40 years in good health.

This clonotype was seen only once. The genes are TRBV5-6 and TRBJ2-4; 7 bases agree with TRBD1. This CDR3 is 21 amino acids long. V was clipped by 2 bases and J by 0 bases; unmatched bases: 20. The germline gives CDR1 SGHDT, CDR2 YYEEEE. CDR3 region: CASSLHRDRDSGDLAKNIQYF. The CDR3 DNA follows: TGTGCCAGCAGCTTACACCGGGACAGAGATTCTGGAGATTTAGCCAAAAACATTCAGTACTTC.

This chain links TRBV4-1 with TRBJ2-1, with 7 bases aligning to TRBD2. The CDR3 length is 16 residues. CDR1 and CDR2 from the germline V gene are MGHRA and YSYEKL. Trimming took 1 base from V and 0 from J; bases not matched to a gene: 3. CDR3 residues: CASSQVRTSSYNEQFF. CDR3 coding DNA: TGCGCCAGCAGCCAAGTTAGGACTAGCTCCTACAATGAGCAGTTCTTC.

The chain employs TRBV27 and TRBJ2-7; 8 nucleotides align to TRBD2. Germline CDR1 is MNHEY and CDR2 is SMNVEV (reference sequence). V lost 4 bases, J lost 3 bases, and 5 bases stayed unmatched. The CDR3 covers 14 residues. CDR3 loop: CASSSRTSSYEQYF. CDR3 in DNA: TGTGCCAGCAGTTCAAGGACTAGCAGCTACGAGCAGTACTTC.

The chain has TRBV20-1 and TRBJ2-7; D remains unclear. Trimming took off 4 bases at V and 6 bases at J, with 13 bases between the two ends. The germline V gene has CDR1 DFQATT and CDR2 SNEGSKA (reference sequence). This CDR3 is 12 amino acids long. The CDR3 is CSATPGQVEQYF. The CDR3, as DNA: TGCAGTGCTACGCCGGGCCAAGTCGAGCAGTACTTC.

The genes are TRBV11-2 and TRBJ2-6; 9 nucleotides align to TRBD1. The junction had 10 bases not matched to a gene; V was cut back by 0 bases and J by 4 bases. Per the germline V gene, CDR1 is SGHAT and CDR2 is FQNNGV. This CDR3 has 19 amino acids. CDR3: CASSLEFWDRVPGANVLTF. The DNA for the CDR3 is TGTGCCAGCAGCTTAGAGTTCTGGGACAGGGTACCAGGGGCCAACGTCCTGACTTTC.